This TCR beta chain stems from a study of identical twins. The CDR3 contains 11 residues. V was clipped by 4 bases and J by 10 bases, with 9 bases between them. Germline CDR1 and CDR2: SGHRS and YFSETQ. This clonotype was observed many times. Its antigen is undetermined. One entry per CDR3 protein, called by TCRdb with MiXCR from the 5' RACE reads. The sample consists of hundreds of thousands of distinct CDR3 sequences, around 6% of them appearing once. Study-level findings and limits: Potential partial confounding of zero-insertion analyses by invariant MAIT and iNKT cells was noted. Conclusions were drawn cross-sectionally by statistical analysis, without following the same donors.

The J gene is TRBJ2-1, the V gene TRBV5-1; possibly TRBD2 for D (6 bases). The sample comprised naive T cells sorted from blood. The clonotype comes from a man aged 18 to 29 in good health. CDR3 loop: CASSLLAEQFF. The CDR3 DNA follows: TGCGCCAGCAGCCTGCTAGCGGAGCAGTTCTTC.